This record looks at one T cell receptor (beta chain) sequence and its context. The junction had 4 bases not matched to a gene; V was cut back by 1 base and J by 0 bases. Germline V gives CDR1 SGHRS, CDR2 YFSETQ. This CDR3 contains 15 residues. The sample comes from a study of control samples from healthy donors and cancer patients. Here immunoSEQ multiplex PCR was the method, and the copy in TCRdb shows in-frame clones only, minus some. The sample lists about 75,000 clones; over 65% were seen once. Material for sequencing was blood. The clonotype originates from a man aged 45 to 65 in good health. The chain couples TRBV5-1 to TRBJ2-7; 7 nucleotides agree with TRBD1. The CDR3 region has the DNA TGCGCCAGCAGCTTGTCAGGGGGTAGCTCCTACGAGCAGTACTTC. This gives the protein CASSLSGGSSYEQYF.